Shown below are 17 T cell receptor beta chains from a single sample sequenced in a study of blood T cell repertoires in COVID-19. The repertoire was sequenced with immunoSEQ multiplex PCR; TCRdb's copy has only in-frame clones and lacks some. The sample lists 200,000 to 250,000 clones, about 90% occurring once. The source material was peripheral blood. The receptors come from a man in his fifties or sixties with acute or convalescent COVID-19.

This clone occurred once. The J gene is TRBJ2-7, the V gene TRBV28; the match to TRBD2 covers 11 bases. The germline V gene has CDR1 MDHEN and CDR2 SYDVKM. V shed 7 bases and J 2 bases; nucleotides not matched to a gene: 4. The CDR3 runs to 14 residues. CDR3 residues: CASNIAGGTYEQYF. The CDR3 DNA follows: TGTGCCAGCAATATAGCGGGAGGGACCTACGAGCAGTACTTC.

The V gene is TRBV3-1 (or the pseudogene TRBV3-2), the J gene TRBJ1-6; 7 nucleotides agree with TRBD1. The junction had 8 bases not matched to a gene; V was cut back by 2 bases and J by 7 bases. The CDR3 spans 16 residues. Per the germline V gene, CDR1 is LGHDT and CDR2 is YNNKEL (reference sequence). CDR3 coding DNA: TGTGCCAGCAGCCAATTTATGGCAGGGGGAAATTCACCCCTCCACTTT. This encodes CASSQFMAGGNSPLHF.

The chain uses TRBV7-2 and TRBJ2-3; possible D gene TRBD2, 5 bases. The CDR3 is made up of 14 amino acids. V was clipped by 2 bases and J by 10 bases, with 16 bases between them. Germline values: CDR1 SGHTA, CDR2 FQGNSA. The CDR3 loop is CASSLLSVADSQYF. CDR3 DNA: TGTGCCAGCAGCTTATTATCAGTCGCGGACTCGCAGTATTTT. Based on the CDR3 plus reference TRBV7-2 and TRBJ2-3, the full variable domain is GAGVSQSPSNKVTEKGKDVELRCDPISGHTALYWYRQSLGQGLEFLIYFQGNSAPDKSGLPSDRFSAERTGGSVSTLTIQRTQQEDSAVYLCASSLLSVADSQYFGPGTRLTVL.

This chain links TRBV5-1 with TRBJ1-1; D is unresolved. Trimming took 1 base from V and 1 from J, leaving 5 bases between them. The CDR3 runs to 13 residues. Germline V gene lookup returns CDR1 SGHRS and CDR2 YFSETQ. As DNA, the CDR3 is TGCGCCAGCAGCTTGTATAAGAACACTGAAGCTTTCTTT. It encodes CASSLYKNTEAFF.

The J gene is TRBJ1-3, the V gene TRBV9, with D perhaps matching TRBD1 (6 bases). From germline, CDR1 is SGDLS and CDR2 YYNGEE. Trimming left V 3 bases short and J 0 bases short, with 10 bases between. There are 15 residues in the CDR3. As DNA, the CDR3 is TGTGCCAGCAGCGCGTTGGACAGCTCTGGAAACACCATATATTTT. Protein sequence: CASSALDSSGNTIYF.

The chain employs TRBV7-3 and TRBJ2-2, with D possibly being TRBD1 (6 bases). This CDR3 has 17 amino acids. V was pared by 5 bases and J by 4 bases, with 20 bases between. Germline CDR1 reads SGHTA; CDR2 reads FQGTGA. The CDR3 bases are TGTGCCAGCAGCCCCCAGACAGGAAGAACCCTCACCGGGGAGCTGTTTTTT. Encoded protein: CASSPQTGRTLTGELFF.

This rearrangement joins TRBV27 to TRBJ1-5; 7 bases align to TRBD1. Germline CDR1 MNHEY, CDR2 SMNVEV (reference sequence). V lost 5 bases, J lost 0 bases, and 7 bases stayed unmatched. The CDR3 is 16 amino acids. The CDR3 reads CASSPGQTYSNQPQHF. In nucleotides, the CDR3 is TGTGCCAGCAGTCCGGGACAGACATATAGCAATCAGCCCCAGCATTTT.

The gene calls are TRBV10-2 and TRBJ2-1; TRBD2 matches at 7 bases. Germline-derived CDR1 and CDR2 are WSHSY and SAAADI. This CDR3 comprises 16 residues. V lost 0 bases and J lost 6; bases outside the gene matches: 8. CDR3 protein: CASSESQGGSGNEQFF. The DNA for the CDR3 is TGCGCCAGCAGTGAGTCTCAGGGCGGGAGTGGCAATGAGCAGTTCTTC.

The sample holds one count of this clone. This sequence joins TRBV18 and TRBJ2-5; D gene uncertain. The germline CDR1 and CDR2 sequences are KGHSH and LQKENI. The CDR3 consists of 14 residues. The V end lost 3 bases, the J end lost 1 base, and 9 bases lay between the germline ends. The CDR3 region has the DNA TGTGCCAGCTCACCGCTAGGTGGCCAAGAGACCCAGTACTTC. Translation: CASSPLGGQETQYF.

The V and J genes are TRBV13 and TRBJ2-3, with no clear D. The CDR3 sequence is 15 residues long. V lost 0 bases to trimming and J lost 5 bases, with 12 bases between them. Germline V gives CDR1 PRHDT, CDR2 FYEKMQ (reference sequence). The CDR3 sequence: CASSLGGSVGDTQYF. CDR3 DNA: TGTGCCAGCAGCTTAGGCGGGTCTGTTGGAGATACGCAGTATTTT.

The chain couples TRBV11-1 to TRBJ2-7; D is ambiguous. Per germline, CDR1 SGHAT and CDR2 FQDESV (reference sequence). V lost 1 base, J lost 0 bases, and 7 bases lay in between. This CDR3 spans 14 amino acids. The CDR3 sequence: CASSLGSSSYEQYF. The CDR3 nucleotides are TGTGCCAGCAGCTTAGGAAGTAGCTCCTACGAGCAGTACTTC.

In its sample, this clone was seen once. The J gene is TRBJ2-2, the V gene TRBV5-6; D is possibly TRBD2 (6 bases). Trimming left V 4 bases short and J 5 bases short, with 15 bases between. Per the germline V gene, CDR1 is SGHDT and CDR2 is YYEEEE. The CDR3 runs to 15 residues. This CDR3 is CASSPVRRATGELFF. The DNA for the CDR3 is TGTGCCAGCAGCCCCGTGAGGAGGGCGACCGGGGAGCTGTTTTTT.

This clone occurred once. V is TRBV6-5 and J is TRBJ2-1; 10 positions agree with TRBD1. The V and J ends lost 2 bases and 8 bases, in that order; junction bases with no gene match: 9. Germline V CDR1 and CDR2: MNHEY, SVGAGI. This CDR3 has 16 residues. CDR3 sequence (DNA): TGTGCCAGCAGTTACGGGGGACAGGGGCCTAAGGATGAGCAGTTCTTC. This sequence encodes CASSYGGQGPKDEQFF.

V usage is TRBV10-3 and J usage is TRBJ2-1, with D perhaps TRBD2 (6 bases). Germline V CDR1 and CDR2: ENHRY, SYGVKD. CDR3 length equals 13 residues. Deletions cut 4 bases from V and 5 bases from J, with 9 bases between. The CDR3 spells CAISGGLHNEQFF. The DNA for the CDR3 is TGTGCCATCAGTGGGGGACTCCACAATGAGCAGTTCTTC.

V usage is TRBV24-1 and J usage is TRBJ2-5, with 8 positions matching TRBD1. Germline-derived CDR1 and CDR2 are KGHDR and SFDVKD. CDR3 length: 14 amino acids. V was pared by 5 bases and J by 5 bases, with 6 bases of the junction left unmatched. CDR3 bases: TGTGCCACCAGTGTCGCGGACAGGGCTGAGACCCAGTACTTC. Its translation: CATSVADRAETQYF.

This rearrangement joins TRBV2 to TRBJ1-5, with a possible D match to TRBD1 (6 bases). This CDR3 spans 15 amino acids. Trimming removed 1 base from V and 5 bases from J, with 12 bases in between. Germline loops: CDR1 SNHLY, CDR2 FYNNEI. CDR3 sequence (DNA): TGTGCCAGCAGTGAAGAAGGGGGAAGGCATCAGCCCCAGCATTTT. Translation: CASSEEGGRHQPQHF.

The chain links TRBV11-3 to TRBJ2-5; a possible D gene is TRBD2 (5 bases). Germline CDR1 and CDR2: SGHNT and YENEEA. Trimming took 1 base from V and 5 from J, leaving 5 bases between them. CDR3 size: 12 residues. CDR3 sequence reads: CASSLVAETQYF. The CDR3 coding sequence is TGTGCCAGCAGCTTAGTAGCGGAGACCCAGTACTTC. Supplemented by reference TRBV11-3 and TRBJ2-5, the full variable domain reads EAGVVQSPRYKIIEKKQPVAFWCNPISGHNTLYWYLQNLGQGPELLIRYENEEAVDDSQLPKDRFSAERLKGVDSTLKIQPAELGDSAVYLCASSLVAETQYFGPGTRLLVL.